Following are 23 T cell receptor beta chains from one sample sequenced in a study of technical replicates of blood from a handful of donors. Assay: immunoSEQ multiplex PCR; the TCRdb copy retains only in-frame clones and omits some. Here the sample spans over 75,000 clones, roughly 95% being singletons. The sequenced sample consisted of T cells isolated from PBMCs. The receptors here all came from a human donor in good health.

This CDR3 reads CASSEEGPADNEKLFF. The CDR3, as DNA: TGTGCCAGCAGTGAAGAGGGCCCAGCGGATAATGAAAAACTGTTTTTT. The chain recombines TRBV2 with TRBJ1-4; D unresolved. The CDR3 extends over 16 amino acids. With 1 base removed from V and 4 bases from J, the gap between germline ends came to 13 bases. Germline-derived CDR1 and CDR2 are SNHLY and FYNNEI.

Regarding this clone: One end of the junction does not line up with germline, which may come from a read error. The V and J genes are TRBV7-7 and TRBJ2-3; a possible D gene is TRBD1 (5 bases). The V gene's germline CDR1 is SSHAT and CDR2 FNYEAQ (reference sequence). This CDR3 region has 15 residues. CDR3 loop: CASSLTMDIGDTQYF. The CDR3, as DNA: TGTGCTAGCAGCTTAACGATGGACATTGGAGATACGCAGTATTTT.

The chain couples TRBV29-1 to TRBJ2-3; D may be TRBD1 (6 bases). This CDR3 is built from 13 residues. Per germline, CDR1 SQVTM and CDR2 ANQGSEA. Trimming removed 5 bases from V and 0 bases from J, with 9 bases in between. The DNA of the CDR3 is TGCAGCGTTCACAGGGCGAGCACAGATACGCAGTATTTT. This codes for CSVHRASTDTQYF.

This rearrangement joins TRBV20-1 to TRBJ2-5; no firm D call. Germline CDR1 is DFQATT and CDR2 is SNEGSKA (reference sequence). Trimming shortened V by 2 bases and J by 5 bases, and 6 bases separated the two germline ends. The CDR3 sequence is 11 residues long. The CDR3: CSARNSETQYF. The CDR3 DNA reads TGCAGTGCTAGAAATAGCGAGACCCAGTACTTC.

This rearrangement joins TRBV6-1 to TRBJ1-4; D is uncertain. CDR1 is MNHNS and CDR2 is SASEGT in the germline V gene. This CDR3 contains 14 residues. V gave up 0 bases and J gave up 4 bases, with 6 bases separating them. The CDR3 here is CASSEAPYNEKLFF. Here the CDR3 DNA reads TGTGCCAGCAGTGAAGCGCCCTATAATGAAAAACTGTTTTTT.

The sample holds one count of this clone. V gene TRBV9 combines with J gene TRBJ2-1, with 11 positions matching TRBD2. Germline lookup yields CDR1 SGDLS and CDR2 YYNGEE. V lost 1 base and J lost 8; bases outside the gene matches: 5. CDR3 size: 15 residues. The CDR3 here is CASSVRLAGRDEQFF. CDR3 DNA: TGTGCCAGCAGCGTAAGACTAGCGGGGAGGGATGAGCAGTTCTTC.

This rearrangement joins TRBV11-2 to TRBJ1-2; 8 bases match TRBD1. CDR1 is SGHAT and CDR2 is FQNNGV in the germline V gene. This CDR3 comprises 15 residues. Unmatched junction bases numbered 11, after V lost 5 bases and J lost 6 bases. The DNA of the CDR3 is TGTGCCAGCAGCCCAGTCTTTGGACAGGGAGATGGCTACACCTTC. Protein sequence: CASSPVFGQGDGYTF.

CDR3 sequence: CASSLGTSGITDTQYF. The CDR3 coding sequence is TGTGCCAGCAGCCTCGGGACTAGCGGTATCACAGATACGCAGTATTTT. The chain joins TRBV14 to TRBJ2-3; TRBD2 matches at 11 bases. The germline gives CDR1 SGHDN, CDR2 FVKESK. The CDR3 consists of 16 residues. V lost 4 bases and J lost 2; bases outside the gene matches: 5.

V usage is TRBV28 and J usage is TRBJ1-5, with D possibly matching TRBD1 (5 bases). There are 17 residues in the CDR3. Germline lookup yields CDR1 MDHEN and CDR2 SYDVKM. V lost 6 bases to trimming and J lost 0 bases, with 18 bases between them. For the CDR3, the DNA is TGTGCCAGCAGCCACCTTACTGACAGCCTTAGCAATCAGCCCCAGCATTTT. It codes for CASSHLTDSLSNQPQHF.

This clone has a single count. The chain combines TRBV4-1 with TRBJ1-1; 9 positions match TRBD1. V shed 1 base and J 1 base; nucleotides not matched to a gene: 19. The CDR3 sequence is 21 residues long. CDR1 and CDR2 (germline): MGHRA, YSYEKL. CDR3 DNA: TGCGCCAGCAGCCAAGTAGGTAGGGGGACAGGGAAGAATGGGGAGAACACTGAAGCTTTCTTT. This translates into CASSQVGRGTGKNGENTEAFF.

The CDR3 here is CASSSQGFGELFF. DNA for the CDR3: TGTGCCAGCAGCTCACAGGGATTCGGGGAGCTGTTTTTT. The V call is TRBV7-9, the J call TRBJ2-2, with TRBD1 as a possible D gene (6 bases). CDR1 SEHNR and CDR2 FQNEAQ come from the germline V gene (reference sequence). The V gene lost 4 bases and the J gene lost 7 bases, with 10 bases spanning the gap. The length of the CDR3 is 13 residues. Together with reference TRBV7-9 and TRBJ2-2, the CDR3 gives the full variable domain: DTGVSQNPRHKITKRGQNVTFRCDPISEHNRLYWYRQTLGQGPEFLTYFQNEAQLEKSRLLSDRFSAERPKGSFSTLEIQRTEQGDSAMYLCASSSQGFGELFFGEGSRLTVL.

CDR3 protein: CASSEGVSGGRYNEQFF. The DNA of the CDR3 is TGTGCCAGCAGCGAGGGGGTTAGCGGGGGCCGATACAATGAGCAGTTCTTC. This chain joins TRBV9 and TRBJ2-1; 9 bases match TRBD2. In germline, CDR1 is SGDLS, CDR2 YYNGEE. The ends lost 3 bases at V and 4 bases at J; junction bases unmatched: 11. CDR3 size: 17 residues.

In the case of this clone: The sample holds other DNA sequences that translate to the same CDR3. The V and J genes are TRBV2 and TRBJ1-5, with D possibly TRBD1 on 6 matching bases. The CDR3 is 14 residues long. Germline CDR1 is SNHLY and CDR2 is FYNNEI. V was trimmed by 6 bases and J by 6 bases, leaving 15 bases between them. In nucleotides, the CDR3 is TGTGCCAGCAGGGGAGCAGGGGCCTTTCAGCCCCAGCATTTT. Translating gives CASRGAGAFQPQHF. Complete variable domain (other parts from reference TRBV2 and TRBJ1-5): EPEVTQTPSHQVTQMGQEVILRCVPISNHLYFYWYRQILGQKVEFLVSFYNNEISEKSEIFDDQFSVERPDGSNFTLKIRSTKLEDSAMYFCASRGAGAFQPQHFGDGTRLSIL.

The J gene is TRBJ1-1, the V gene TRBV19; unclear D gene. V lost 6 bases to trimming and J lost 2 bases, with 10 bases between them. This CDR3 contains 13 residues. Germline CDR1 is LNHDA and CDR2 is SQIVND (reference sequence). CDR3 bases: TGTGCCAGTAGGGAGGGAGGTAACACTGAAGCTTTCTTT. Translating it yields CASREGGNTEAFF.

The genes are TRBV7-3 and TRBJ2-4; D possibly corresponds to TRBD1 (8 bases). Germline V gene lookup returns CDR1 SGHTA and CDR2 FQGTGA. The CDR3 is made up of 13 amino acids. The V gene lost 6 bases and the J gene lost 8 bases, with 14 bases spanning the gap. The CDR3 loop is CASSRTGRDIQYF. CDR3 coding DNA: TGTGCCAGCAGTAGGACAGGGAGGGACATTCAGTACTTC. Full variable domain (outside the CDR3, taken from reference TRBV7-3 and TRBJ2-4): GAGVSQTPSNKVTEKGKYVELRCDPISGHTALYWYRQSLGQGPEFLIYFQGTGAADDSGLPNDRFFAVRPEGSVSTLKIQRTERGDSAVYLCASSRTGRDIQYFGAGTRLSVL.

Points on this clone: Its ends do not fully match the called genes, so a read error is possible. The V and J genes are TRBV29-1 and TRBJ2-2, with 9 bases identical to TRBD1. Germline-derived CDR1 and CDR2 are SQVTM and ANQGSEA. The CDR3 spans 14 residues. For the CDR3, the DNA is TGCAGCGTTCAAGACAGGGGGAGTGCCGGGGAGCTGTTTTTT. Its translation: CSVQDRGSAGELFF.

The J gene is TRBJ2-1, the V gene TRBV5-1; TRBD2 matches 10 bases. The ends lost 1 base at V and 9 bases at J; junction bases unmatched: 4. Germline CDR1 SGHRS, CDR2 YFSETQ. The CDR3 loop spans 14 amino acids. The CDR3 bases are TGCGCCAGCAGCTTGCTAGCGGGGGACTCTGAGCAGTTCTTC. This encodes CASSLLAGDSEQFF.

The gene calls are TRBV28 and TRBJ2-1; the match to TRBD1 covers 8 bases. The CDR3 extends over 16 amino acids. Germline loops: CDR1 MDHEN, CDR2 SYDVKM. The ends lost 4 bases at V and 3 bases at J; junction bases unmatched: 8. In nucleotides, the CDR3 is TGTGCCAGCAGTTCCCAAGACAGGGGATACTACAATGAGCAGTTCTTC. As protein: CASSSQDRGYYNEQFF.

The chain employs TRBV27 and TRBJ2-1; TRBD1 matches at 9 bases. Germline V gives CDR1 MNHEY, CDR2 SMNVEV (reference sequence). CDR3 length: 15 residues. The junction had 14 bases not matched to a gene; V was cut back by 8 bases and J by 9 bases. CDR3 protein: CASLAPGQGHAEQFF. The CDR3 DNA reads as TGTGCCAGCCTCGCCCCGGGACAGGGTCATGCTGAGCAGTTCTTC.

V gene TRBV6-6 combines with J gene TRBJ2-7; 11 bases align to TRBD2. Germline values: CDR1 MNHNY, CDR2 SVGAGI (reference sequence). There are 14 residues in the CDR3. V was clipped by 6 bases and J by 1 base; unmatched bases: 2. The CDR3 sequence is CASSGTSGSYEQYF. The CDR3 nucleotides are TGTGCCAGCAGCGGGACTAGCGGTTCCTACGAGCAGTACTTC.

The V gene is TRBV10-1, the J gene TRBJ2-7, with a weak D call TRBD1 (5 bases). The CDR3 length is 14 residues. Trimming shortened V by 6 bases and J by 6 bases, and 18 bases separated the two germline ends. Germline V gene data show CDR1 as WNHNN and CDR2 as SYGVQD (reference sequence). DNA for the CDR3: TGCGCCAGCAGCCCCGACCTCAGGGCAACCGAGCAGTACTTC. This sequence encodes CASSPDLRATEQYF.

This chain joins TRBV11-2 and TRBJ1-4; tentatively, D is TRBD1 (5 bases). CDR3 length: 14 residues. Trimming took 5 bases from V and 4 from J, leaving 11 bases between them. The germline CDR1 and CDR2 sequences are SGHAT and FQNNGV. DNA of the CDR3: TGTGCCAGCAGCCGGACAAGCGTTAATGAAAAACTGTTTTTT. This codes for CASSRTSVNEKLFF.

The rearrangement uses TRBV12-5 and TRBJ1-5; no clear D gene. The CDR3 is made up of 15 amino acids. Germline assignment: CDR1 LGHNT and CDR2 FRNRAP. The V end was cut by 2 bases, the J end by 4 bases, with 12 bases between. Written as DNA, the CDR3 is TGTGCTAGTGGTTTGTCCCCCTTTCGTAATCAGCCCCAGCATTTT. Protein sequence: CASGLSPFRNQPQHF.